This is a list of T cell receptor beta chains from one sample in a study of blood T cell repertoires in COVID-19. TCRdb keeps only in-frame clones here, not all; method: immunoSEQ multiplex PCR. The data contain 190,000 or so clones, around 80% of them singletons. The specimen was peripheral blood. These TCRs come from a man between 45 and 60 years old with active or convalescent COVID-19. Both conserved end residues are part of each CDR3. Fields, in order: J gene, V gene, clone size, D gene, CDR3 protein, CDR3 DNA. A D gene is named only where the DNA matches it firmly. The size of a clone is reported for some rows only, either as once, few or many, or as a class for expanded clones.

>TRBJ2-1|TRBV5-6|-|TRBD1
CASSRTGTGVPGNEQFF
TGTGCCAGCAGCCGAACCGGGACAGGGGTTCCTGGGAATGAGCAGTTCTTC
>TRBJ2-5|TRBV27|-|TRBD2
CASSFRSSGLYQETQYF
TGTGCCAGCAGTTTTAGGTCTAGCGGACTGTACCAAGAGACCCAGTACTTC
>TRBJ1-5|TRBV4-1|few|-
CASSLSLRGNQPQHF
TGCGCCAGCAGCCTCTCCCTACGTGGCAATCAGCCCCAGCATTTT
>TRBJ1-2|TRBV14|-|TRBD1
CASSNLWTGVNGYTF
TGTGCCAGCAGCAACCTCTGGACAGGCGTGAATGGCTACACCTTC
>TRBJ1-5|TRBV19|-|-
CASSTVSNQPQHF
TGTGCCAGTAGCACAGTGAGCAATCAGCCCCAGCATTTT
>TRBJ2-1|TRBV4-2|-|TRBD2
CASSLGLANEQFF
TGTGCCAGCAGCCTAGGACTAGCTAATGAGCAGTTCTTC
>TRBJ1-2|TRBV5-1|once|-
CASSWGERLGYTF
TGCGCCAGCAGCTGGGGGGAACGGCTTGGCTACACCTTC
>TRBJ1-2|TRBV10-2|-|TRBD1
CASSESFGTGVYGYTF
TGCGCCAGCAGTGAATCTTTTGGGACAGGAGTCTATGGCTACACCTTC
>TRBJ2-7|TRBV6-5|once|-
CASSYKAATYEQYF
TGTGCCAGCAGTTACAAGGCGGCGACCTACGAGCAGTACTTC
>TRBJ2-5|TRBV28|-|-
CASSLFSDRETQYF
TGTGCCAGCAGTTTGTTTAGCGATAGGGAGACCCAGTACTTC
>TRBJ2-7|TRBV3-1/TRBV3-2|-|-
CASSHRTGLNEQYF
TGTGCCAGCAGCCATCGTACAGGGCTGAACGAGCAGTACTTC
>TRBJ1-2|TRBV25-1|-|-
CASSEFWGDSGGYTF
TGTGCCAGCAGTGAGTTTTGGGGCGATTCAGGCGGCTACACCTTC
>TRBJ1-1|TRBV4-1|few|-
CASSPRTALPTEAFF
TGCGCCAGCAGCCCCCGAACAGCCTTACCAACTGAAGCTTTCTTT
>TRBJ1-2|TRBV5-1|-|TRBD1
CASSLEGRGVYGYTF
TGCGCCAGCAGCTTGGAAGGCAGGGGGGTCTATGGCTACACCTTC
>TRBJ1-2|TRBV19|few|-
CASTPGAEANYGYTF
TGTGCCAGTACCCCAGGGGCAGAAGCTAACTATGGCTACACCTTC
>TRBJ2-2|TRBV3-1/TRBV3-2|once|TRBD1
CASSQVPTGQGTMTGELFF
TGTGCCAGCAGCCAAGTCCCCACAGGACAGGGAACTATGACAGGGGAGCTGTTTTTT
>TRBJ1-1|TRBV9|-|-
CASSFRASSTEAFF
TGTGCCAGCAGCTTCAGGGCTTCAAGCACTGAAGCTTTCTTT
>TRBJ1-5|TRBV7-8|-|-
CASSLGRGGQPQHF
TGTGCCAGCAGCTTAGGAAGGGGAGGCCAGCCCCAGCATTTT
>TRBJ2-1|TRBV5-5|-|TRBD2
CASSWGPGGRDEQFF
TGTGCCAGCAGCTGGGGTCCCGGCGGGAGAGATGAGCAGTTCTTC
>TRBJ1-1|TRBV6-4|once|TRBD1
CASNISETGIAEAFF
TGTGCCAGCAATATCTCGGAGACAGGGATTGCTGAAGCTTTCTTT
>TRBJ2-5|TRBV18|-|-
CASSQRQAAETQYF
TGTGCCAGCTCACAGAGACAGGCGGCGGAGACCCAGTACTTC
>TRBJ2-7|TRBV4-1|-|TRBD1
CASSQGDRDRGYEQYF
TGCGCCAGCAGCCAAGGAGACCGGGACAGGGGCTACGAGCAGTACTTC
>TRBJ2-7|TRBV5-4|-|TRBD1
CASSPGTGTYEQYF
TGTGCCAGCAGCCCTGGGACAGGGACCTACGAGCAGTACTTC
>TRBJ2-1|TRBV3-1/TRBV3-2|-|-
CASSPWGRNNEQFF
TGTGCCAGCAGCCCGTGGGGGAGGAACAATGAGCAGTTCTTC
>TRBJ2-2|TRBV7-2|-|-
CASSLVQTGELFF
TGTGCCAGCAGCTTAGTACAGACCGGGGAGCTGTTTTTT
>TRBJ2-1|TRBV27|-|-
CASRGSSYNEQFF
TGTGCCAGCAGAGGGAGCTCCTACAATGAGCAGTTCTTC
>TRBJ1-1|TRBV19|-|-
CASSIVGAITEAFF
TGTGCCAGTAGTATAGTTGGGGCTATCACTGAAGCTTTCTTT
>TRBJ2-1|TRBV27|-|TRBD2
CASSLGLAGLYNEQFF
TGTGCCAGCAGTCTAGGACTAGCGGGGTTGTACAATGAGCAGTTCTTC
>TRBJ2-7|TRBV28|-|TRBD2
CASSPPGLAEIYEQYF
TGTGCCAGCAGTCCCCCGGGACTAGCGGAGATCTACGAGCAGTACTTC
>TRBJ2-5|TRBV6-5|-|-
CASSYEDRRGETQYF
TGTGCCAGCAGTTACGAGGACAGGAGGGGAGAGACCCAGTACTTC
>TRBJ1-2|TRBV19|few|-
CASSIDPGSRGGYTF
TGTGCCAGTAGTATAGATCCTGGAAGCAGAGGGGGCTACACCTTC
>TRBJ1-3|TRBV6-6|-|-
CASTPVGVKAGNTIYF
TGTGCCAGCACCCCAGTGGGAGTAAAGGCTGGAAACACCATATATTTT
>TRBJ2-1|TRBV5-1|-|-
CASSLEGASYNEQFF
TGCGCCAGCAGCTTGGAAGGGGCTTCCTACAATGAGCAGTTCTTC
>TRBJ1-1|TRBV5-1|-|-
CASSSPLLGSTEAFF
TGCGCCAGCAGCAGTCCTTTGCTTGGGAGCACTGAAGCTTTCTTT
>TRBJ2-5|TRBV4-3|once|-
CASSRTGSETQYF
TGCGCCAGCAGCCGAACAGGGTCGGAGACCCAGTACTTC
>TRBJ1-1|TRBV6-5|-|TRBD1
CASRDRGRTEAFF
TGTGCCAGCAGGGACAGGGGGCGGACTGAAGCTTTCTTT
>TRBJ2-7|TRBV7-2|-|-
CASSWGPSFGYEQYF
TGTGCCAGCAGCTGGGGCCCGAGTTTCGGCTACGAGCAGTACTTC
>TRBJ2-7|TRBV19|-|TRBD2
CASSIYELAGVNEQYF
TGTGCCAGTAGTATATATGAACTAGCGGGAGTCAACGAGCAGTACTTC
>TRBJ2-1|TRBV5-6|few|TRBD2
CASSWAPGGTWNEQFF
TGTGCCAGCAGCTGGGCACCCGGGGGGACTTGGAATGAGCAGTTCTTC
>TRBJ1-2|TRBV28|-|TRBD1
CHAGDRGRPYGYTF
TGTCATGCGGGGGACAGGGGGCGCCCCTATGGCTACACCTTC
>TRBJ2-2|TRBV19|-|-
CASSPLIPGTGELFF
TGTGCCAGTAGTCCCCTCATTCCAGGCACCGGGGAGCTGTTTTTT
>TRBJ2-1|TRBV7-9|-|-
CASGLSGGSYNEQFF
TGTGCCAGCGGATTGTCGGGTGGCTCCTACAATGAGCAGTTCTTC
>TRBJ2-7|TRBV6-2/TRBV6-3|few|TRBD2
CASSYYPGGRLLDEQYF
TGTGCCAGCAGTTACTATCCGGGAGGACGCCTTTTGGACGAGCAGTACTTC
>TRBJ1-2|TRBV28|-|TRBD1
CASSLDRGIYGYTF
TGTGCCAGCAGTTTAGACAGGGGAATCTATGGCTACACCTTC
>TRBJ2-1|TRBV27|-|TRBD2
CASSFPGTSRRNEQFF
TGTGCCAGCAGTTTTCCCGGGACTAGCAGAAGGAATGAGCAGTTCTTC
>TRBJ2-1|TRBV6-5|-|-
CASRTDSIPNEQFF
TGTGCCAGCAGGACCGACTCAATCCCCAATGAGCAGTTCTTC
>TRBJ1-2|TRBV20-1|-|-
CSASSGRANYGYTF
TGCAGTGCTAGTTCGGGCAGGGCTAACTATGGCTACACCTTC
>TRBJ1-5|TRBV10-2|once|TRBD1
CASRGQGSNQPQHF
TGCGCCAGCAGGGGACAGGGTAGCAATCAGCCCCAGCATTTT
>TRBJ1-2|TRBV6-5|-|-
CASSYPQAGNYGYTF
TGTGCCAGCAGTTACCCCCAAGCAGGGAACTATGGCTACACCTTC
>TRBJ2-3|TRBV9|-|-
CASSVDSLDTQYF
TGTGCCAGCAGCGTAGACAGTTTAGATACGCAGTATTTT
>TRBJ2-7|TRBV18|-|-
CASSPQSREQYF
TGTGCCAGCTCACCACAGAGTCGGGAGCAGTACTTC
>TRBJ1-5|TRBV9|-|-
CASSRDTNQPQHF
TGTGCCAGCAGCCGGGACACAAATCAGCCCCAGCATTTT
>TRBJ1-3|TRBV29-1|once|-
CSVRGTTGNTIYF
TGCAGCGTTAGAGGGACAACTGGAAACACCATATATTTT
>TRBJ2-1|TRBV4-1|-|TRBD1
CASSRTLGQGLNEQFF
TGCGCCAGCAGCCGGACCTTGGGACAGGGGTTGAATGAGCAGTTCTTC
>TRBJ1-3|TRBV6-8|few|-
CASSLEWEGSSGNTIYF
TGTGCCAGCAGTTTAGAGTGGGAGGGGAGCTCTGGAAACACCATATATTTT
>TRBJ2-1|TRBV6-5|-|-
CASTRGAGNEQFF
TGTGCCAGCACTCGCGGGGCTGGGAATGAGCAGTTCTTC
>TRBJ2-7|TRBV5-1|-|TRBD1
CASSLTPGQGKYEQYF
TGCGCCAGCAGCTTGACACCCGGACAGGGCAAATACGAGCAGTACTTC